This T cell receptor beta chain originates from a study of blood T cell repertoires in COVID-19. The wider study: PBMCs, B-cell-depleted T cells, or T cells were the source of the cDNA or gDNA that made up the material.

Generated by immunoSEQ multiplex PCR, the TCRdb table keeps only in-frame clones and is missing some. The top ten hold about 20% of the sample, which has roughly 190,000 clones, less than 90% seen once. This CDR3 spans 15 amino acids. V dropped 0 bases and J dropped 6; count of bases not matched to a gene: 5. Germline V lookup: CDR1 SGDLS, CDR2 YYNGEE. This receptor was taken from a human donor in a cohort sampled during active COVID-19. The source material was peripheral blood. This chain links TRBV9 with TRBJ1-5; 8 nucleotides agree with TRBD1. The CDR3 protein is CASSVAPGGGQPQHF. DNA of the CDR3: TGTGCCAGCAGCGTAGCCCCAGGGGGCGGTCAGCCCCAGCATTTT.